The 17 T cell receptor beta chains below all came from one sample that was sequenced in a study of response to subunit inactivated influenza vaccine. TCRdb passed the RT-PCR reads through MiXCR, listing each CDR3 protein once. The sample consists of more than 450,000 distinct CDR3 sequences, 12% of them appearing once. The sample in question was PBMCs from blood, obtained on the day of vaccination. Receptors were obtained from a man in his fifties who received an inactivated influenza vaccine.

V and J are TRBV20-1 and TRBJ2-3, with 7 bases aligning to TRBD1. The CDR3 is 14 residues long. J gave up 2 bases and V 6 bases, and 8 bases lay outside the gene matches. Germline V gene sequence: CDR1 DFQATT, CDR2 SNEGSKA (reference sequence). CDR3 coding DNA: TGCAGTGCCAGACAAGGGGGCTACACAGATACGCAGTATTTT. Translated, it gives CSARQGGYTDTQYF.

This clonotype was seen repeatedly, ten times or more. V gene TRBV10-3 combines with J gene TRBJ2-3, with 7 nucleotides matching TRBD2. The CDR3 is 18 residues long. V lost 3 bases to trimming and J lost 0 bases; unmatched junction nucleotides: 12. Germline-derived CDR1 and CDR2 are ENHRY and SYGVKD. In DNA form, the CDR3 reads TGTGCCATCAGTGACCCCGACTATTTAGCGGGTAGCACAGATACGCAGTATTTT. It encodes CAISDPDYLAGSTDTQYF.

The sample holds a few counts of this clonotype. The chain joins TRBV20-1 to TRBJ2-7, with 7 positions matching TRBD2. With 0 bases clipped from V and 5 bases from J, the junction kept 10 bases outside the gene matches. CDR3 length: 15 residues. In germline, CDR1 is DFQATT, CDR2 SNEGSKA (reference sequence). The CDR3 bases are TGCAGTGCTAGAGATAGCGCGGGAGCCACTAACGAGCAGTACTTC. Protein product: CSARDSAGATNEQYF.

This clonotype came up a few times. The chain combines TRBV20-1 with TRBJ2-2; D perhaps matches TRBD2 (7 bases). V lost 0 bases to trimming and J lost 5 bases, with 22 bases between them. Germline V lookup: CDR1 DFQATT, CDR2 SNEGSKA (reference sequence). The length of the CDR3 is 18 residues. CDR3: CSARDRFGRGAWTGELFF. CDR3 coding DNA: TGCAGTGCTAGAGATCGTTTTGGCCGGGGGGCGTGGACCGGGGAGCTGTTTTTT.

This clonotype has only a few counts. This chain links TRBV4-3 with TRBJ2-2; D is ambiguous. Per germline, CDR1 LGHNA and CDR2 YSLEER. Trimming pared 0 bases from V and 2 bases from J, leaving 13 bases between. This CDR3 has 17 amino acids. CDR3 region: CASSQDLGYTNTGELFF. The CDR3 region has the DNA TGCGCCAGCAGCCAAGATCTAGGGTATACTAACACCGGGGAGCTGTTTTTT.

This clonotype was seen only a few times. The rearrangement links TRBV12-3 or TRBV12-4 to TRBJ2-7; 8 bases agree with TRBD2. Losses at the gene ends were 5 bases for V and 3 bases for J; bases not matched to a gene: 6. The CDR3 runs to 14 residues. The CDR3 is CASSPSGRDYEQYF. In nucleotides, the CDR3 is TGTGCCAGCAGTCCTAGCGGGCGAGACTACGAGCAGTACTTC.

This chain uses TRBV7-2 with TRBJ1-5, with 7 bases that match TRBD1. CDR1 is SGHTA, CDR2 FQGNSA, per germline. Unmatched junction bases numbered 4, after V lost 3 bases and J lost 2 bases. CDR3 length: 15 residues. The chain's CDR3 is CASSFIGQGNQPQHF. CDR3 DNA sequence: TGTGCCAGCAGCTTCATCGGACAGGGCAATCAGCCCCAGCATTTT.

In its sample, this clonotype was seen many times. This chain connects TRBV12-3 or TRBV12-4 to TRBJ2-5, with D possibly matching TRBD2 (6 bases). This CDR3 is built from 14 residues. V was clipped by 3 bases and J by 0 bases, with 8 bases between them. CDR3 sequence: CASSFSGNQETQYF. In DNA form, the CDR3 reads TGTGCCAGCAGTTTTAGCGGAAACCAAGAGACCCAGTACTTC.

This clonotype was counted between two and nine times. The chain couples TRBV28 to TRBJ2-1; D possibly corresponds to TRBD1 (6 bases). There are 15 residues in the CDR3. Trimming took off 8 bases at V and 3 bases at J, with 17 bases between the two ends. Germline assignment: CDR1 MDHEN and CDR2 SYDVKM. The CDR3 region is CASQDPGHNYNEQFF. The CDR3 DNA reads TGTGCCAGCCAAGATCCGGGACACAACTACAATGAGCAGTTCTTC.

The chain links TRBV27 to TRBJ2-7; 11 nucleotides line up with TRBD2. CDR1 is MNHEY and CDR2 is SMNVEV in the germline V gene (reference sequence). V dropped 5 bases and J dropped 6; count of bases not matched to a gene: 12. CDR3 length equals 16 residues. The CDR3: CASSPRLAGSFGEQYF. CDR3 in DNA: TGTGCCAGCAGTCCCAGACTAGCGGGGTCCTTCGGCGAGCAGTACTTC.

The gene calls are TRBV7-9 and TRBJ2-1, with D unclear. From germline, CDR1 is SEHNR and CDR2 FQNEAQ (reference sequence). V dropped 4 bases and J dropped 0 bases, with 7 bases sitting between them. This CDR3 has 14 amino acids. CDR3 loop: CASSSFASYNEQFF. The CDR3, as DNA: TGTGCCAGCAGCTCATTCGCCTCCTACAATGAGCAGTTCTTC.

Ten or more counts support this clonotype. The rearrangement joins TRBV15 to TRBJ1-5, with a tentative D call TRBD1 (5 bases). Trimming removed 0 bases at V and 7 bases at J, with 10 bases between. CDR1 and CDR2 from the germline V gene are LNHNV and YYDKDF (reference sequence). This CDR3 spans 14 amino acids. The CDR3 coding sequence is TGTGCCACCAGCAGAGATGCGGGGGACCAGCCCCAGCATTTT. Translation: CATSRDAGDQPQHF. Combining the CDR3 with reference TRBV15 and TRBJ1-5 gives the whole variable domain DAMVIQNPRYQVTQFGKPVTLSCSQTLNHNVMYWYQQKSSQAPKLLFHYYDKDFNNEADTPDNFQSRRPNTSFCFLDIRSPGLGDTAMYLCATSRDAGDQPQHFGDGTRLSIL.

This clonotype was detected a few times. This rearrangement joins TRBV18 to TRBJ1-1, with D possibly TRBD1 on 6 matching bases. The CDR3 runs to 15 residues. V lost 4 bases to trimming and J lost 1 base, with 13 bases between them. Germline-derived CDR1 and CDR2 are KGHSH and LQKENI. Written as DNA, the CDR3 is TGTGCCAGCTCACGACCGGGACACGGGAACACTGAAGCTTTCTTT. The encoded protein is CASSRPGHGNTEAFF.

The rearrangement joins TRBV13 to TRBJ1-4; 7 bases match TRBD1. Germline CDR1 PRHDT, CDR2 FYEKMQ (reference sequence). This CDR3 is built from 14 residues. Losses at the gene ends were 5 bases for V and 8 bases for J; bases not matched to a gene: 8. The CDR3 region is CASSKDRDREKLFF. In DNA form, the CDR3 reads TGTGCCAGCAGCAAAGACCGGGACAGAGAAAAACTGTTTTTT.

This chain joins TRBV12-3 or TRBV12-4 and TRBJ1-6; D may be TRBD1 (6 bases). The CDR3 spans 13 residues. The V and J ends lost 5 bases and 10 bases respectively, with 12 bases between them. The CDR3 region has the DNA TGTGCCAGCAGTGTGAGGGGACAATCACCCCTCCACTTT. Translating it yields CASSVRGQSPLHF.

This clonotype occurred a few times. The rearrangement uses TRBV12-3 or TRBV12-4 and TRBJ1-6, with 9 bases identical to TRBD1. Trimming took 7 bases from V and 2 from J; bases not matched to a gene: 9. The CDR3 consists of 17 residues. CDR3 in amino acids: CASTLGQGITYNSPLHF. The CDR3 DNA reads TGTGCCAGCACCCTAGGACAGGGGATCACCTATAATTCACCCCTCCACTTT.

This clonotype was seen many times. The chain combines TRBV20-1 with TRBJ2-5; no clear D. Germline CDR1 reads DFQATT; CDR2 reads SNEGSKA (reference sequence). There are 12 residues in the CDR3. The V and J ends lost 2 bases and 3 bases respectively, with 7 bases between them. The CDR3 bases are TGCAGTGCTAGATCCCAGGAAGAGACCCAGTACTTC. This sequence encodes CSARSQEETQYF.